These T cell receptor beta chains were read from a single sample in a study of T cells in Graves' hyperthyroidism and ophthalmopathy. TCRdb fed the multiplex PCR reads into MiXCR, producing one record per CDR3 protein. The sample yields about 280,000 distinct CDR3 sequences, about 25% seen once. The source material was blood. These TCRs come from a man aged 40-49 years with Graves' hyperthyroidism that later progressed to Graves' ophthalmopathy. CDR3s include the opening cysteine and the closing phenylalanine or tryptophan. Each record gives: V gene, J gene, CDR3 protein.

>TRBV6-1|TRBJ1-2
CASRDTVLTGANYGYTF
>TRBV4-2|TRBJ2-7
CASSPVGTDSGLYYEQYF
>TRBV6-2/TRBV6-3|TRBJ1-1
CASTHTGRPNTEAFF
>TRBV29-1|TRBJ1-2
CSVETGHYGYTF
>TRBV14|TRBJ2-2
CASSQSSGHTGELFF
>TRBV9|TRBJ2-7
CASSVGLREGPYEQYF
>TRBV29-1|TRBJ2-7
CSVAGQPPYEQYF
>TRBV5-5|TRBJ1-2
CASSQTGVVGYTF
>TRBV6-1|TRBJ1-1
CASNPTMNTEAFF
>TRBV13|TRBJ2-7
CASSLGSEQYF